This T cell receptor beta chain stems from a study of blood T cell repertoires in COVID-19. Study information: The origin of the acute and convalescent COVID-19 samples was the United States, Italy and Spain.

The authors' processing: Scientists estimated how many nucleated cells there were by amplifying reference gene primers. Produced via immunoSEQ multiplex PCR; TCRdb's table is partial and in-frame only. The DNA gave D and trimming, while V, J and clone size come from that table. The table lists roughly 120,000 clones, roughly nine tenths of them singletons. The germline V gene encodes CDR1 SGHVS and CDR2 FNYEAQ. CDR3 length equals 15 residues. Trimming removed 8 bases from V and 0 bases from J, with 17 bases in between. Material for sequencing was peripheral blood. The receptor's source is a man between 65 and 85 years old who had recovered from COVID-19. The chain is built from TRBV7-6 and TRBJ2-7, with TRBD1 as a possible D gene (6 bases). The CDR3 DNA follows: TGTGCCAGCGTCCAATGGCAGGGGAGCTCCTACGAGCAGTACTTC. Translated, it gives CASVQWQGSSYEQYF.